Listed below are T cell receptor beta chains from one sample, sequenced in a study of T cells expressing NK-cell markers. TCRdb reprocessed the 5' RACE reads; each CDR3 protein has one entry and no DNA is given. This table lists 150,000 or so distinct CDR3 sequences. The sample comprised blood T cells: a sorted CD56 or NKG2C T cell subset, CD4+ or CD8+ T cells, or bulk PBMC T cells (not recorded which). These receptor sequences come from a woman aged 18 to 75 in good health. Each CDR3 is given with its conserved first and last residue. Fields, in order: V gene, CDR3 length, clone size, J gene, CDR3 protein. Clone sizes are given selectively: once, few, many, or a class where the clone is expanded.

TRBV5-1	14	NA	TRBJ2-7	CASSLVEVTYEQYF
TRBV4-2	16	NA	TRBJ2-1	CASSRTTGADGNEQFF
TRBV2	12	NA	TRBJ2-5	CASGRGMETQYF
TRBV5-1	15	NA	TRBJ2-1	CASSQEGGEWSEQFF
TRBV7-8	18	NA	TRBJ2-7	CASSLESVSGSTSYEQYF
TRBV20-1	15	NA	TRBJ2-5	CSARGGQRGEETQYF
TRBV15	15	NA	TRBJ2-7	CATSRDRRGAYEQYF
TRBV12-3/TRBV12-4	14	medium-sized	TRBJ1-4	CASSPLGVREKLFF
TRBV20-1	15	NA	TRBJ2-5	CSARDLRSGAETQYF
TRBV10-3	13	NA	TRBJ2-2	CAILSGRTGELFF
TRBV11-2	14	NA	TRBJ1-5	CASSGQGSNQPQHF
TRBV21-1	18	NA	TRBJ1-5	CASSKEVRHNVSDQPQHF
TRBV5-1	15	medium-sized	TRBJ1-1	CASSLSGSMNTEAFF
TRBV5-1	14	NA	TRBJ2-3	CASSPRRGADTQYF
TRBV19	17	NA	TRBJ2-5	CASSGGLAGGEQETQYF
TRBV6-1	17	NA	TRBJ1-5	CASTGEGRTLSNQPQHF
TRBV10-3	14	NA	TRBJ2-3	CASGETLSTDTQYF
TRBV4-2	15	NA	TRBJ2-3	CASSRLAGSTDTQYF
TRBV12-3/TRBV12-4	18	NA	TRBJ1-1	CASSLLVGGVKVNTEAFF
TRBV12-3/TRBV12-4	12	NA	TRBJ1-5	CASSLYRQPQHF
TRBV18	15	NA	TRBJ1-1	CASSPSGLSNTEAFF
TRBV20-1	15	NA	TRBJ2-7	CSASALAGVGYEQYF
TRBV24-1	13	NA	TRBJ2-3	CATSPGARDTQYF
TRBV7-9	15	NA	TRBJ1-5	CASSLPGQRNQPQPF
TRBV10-3	14	NA	TRBJ1-2	CAISGDREGNGYTF
TRBV29-1	14	NA	TRBJ2-1	CSVAKQGVYNEQFF
TRBV5-8	14	NA	TRBJ2-1	CASSLVGAKTGWFF
TRBV11-2	16	NA	TRBJ2-3	CASSLGPHRQTDTQYF